This TCR beta chain was captured in a study of blood T cell repertoires in COVID-19. Those who participated ranged in age from roughly 18 to 95 years and resided in about two dozen US areas. Participants' reported clinical history set cohort assignment. Data came from immunoSEQ multiplex PCR; TCRdb stores just in-frame clones and leaves some out. The sample consists of 200,000 to 250,000 clones, about 82% of them appearing once. A few counts support this clone. The trim removed 4 bases at V and 7 bases at J, leaving 5 bases unmatched. Germline assignment: CDR1 MGHDK and CDR2 SYGVNS. The CDR3 covers 15 residues.

Sequencing was done on a sample of PBMCs or T cells enriched from blood (not recorded which). The genes are TRBV25-1 and TRBJ2-1, with 12 bases lining up with TRBD1. This sequence originates from a woman aged 45-65 years who had recovered from COVID-19. The CDR3 here is CASSAGQGAGNEQFF. DNA of the CDR3: TGTGCCAGCAGTGCGGGACAGGGGGCGGGAAATGAGCAGTTCTTC.